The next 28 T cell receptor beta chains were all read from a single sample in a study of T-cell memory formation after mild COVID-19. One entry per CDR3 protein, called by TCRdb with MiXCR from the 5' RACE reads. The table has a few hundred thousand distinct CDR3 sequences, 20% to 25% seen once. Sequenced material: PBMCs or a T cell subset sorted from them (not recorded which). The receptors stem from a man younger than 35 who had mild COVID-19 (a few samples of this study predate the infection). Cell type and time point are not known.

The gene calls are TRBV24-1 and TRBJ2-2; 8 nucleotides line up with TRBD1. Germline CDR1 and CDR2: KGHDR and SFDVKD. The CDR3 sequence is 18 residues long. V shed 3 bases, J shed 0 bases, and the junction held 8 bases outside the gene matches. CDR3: CATSDGGTGLTNTGELFF. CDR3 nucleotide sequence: TGTGCCACCAGTGATGGAGGGACAGGCCTTACGAACACCGGGGAGCTGTTTTTT.

The CDR3 region has the DNA TGTGCCAGGGAGGCTAACTATGGCTACACCTTC. Amino acids: CAREANYGYTF. The chain links TRBV7-3 to TRBJ1-2; D gene ambiguous. From germline, CDR1 is SGHTA and CDR2 FQGTGA. The CDR3 totals 11 residues. With 9 bases removed from V and 0 bases from J, the gap between germline ends came to 5 bases.

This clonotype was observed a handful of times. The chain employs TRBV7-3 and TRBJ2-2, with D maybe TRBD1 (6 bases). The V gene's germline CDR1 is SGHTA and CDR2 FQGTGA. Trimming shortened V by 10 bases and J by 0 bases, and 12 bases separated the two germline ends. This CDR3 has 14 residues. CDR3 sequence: CATSQGPNTGELFF. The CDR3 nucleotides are TGTGCCACCTCACAGGGCCCGAACACCGGGGAGCTGTTTTTT.

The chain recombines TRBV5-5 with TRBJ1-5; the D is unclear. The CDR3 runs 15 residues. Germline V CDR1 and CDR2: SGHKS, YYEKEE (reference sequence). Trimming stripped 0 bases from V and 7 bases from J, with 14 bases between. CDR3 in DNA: TGTGCCAGCAGCTTGGATCTGAGCTTAGGGCAGCCCCAGCATTTT. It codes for CASSLDLSLGQPQHF.

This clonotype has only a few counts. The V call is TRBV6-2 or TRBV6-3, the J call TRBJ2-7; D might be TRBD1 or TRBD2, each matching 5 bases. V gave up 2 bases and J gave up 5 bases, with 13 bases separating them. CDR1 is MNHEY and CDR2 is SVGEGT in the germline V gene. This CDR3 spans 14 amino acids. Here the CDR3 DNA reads TGTGCCAGCAGTTACCCCTCCCGGGGCAACGAGCAGTACGTC. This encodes CASSYPSRGNEQYV.

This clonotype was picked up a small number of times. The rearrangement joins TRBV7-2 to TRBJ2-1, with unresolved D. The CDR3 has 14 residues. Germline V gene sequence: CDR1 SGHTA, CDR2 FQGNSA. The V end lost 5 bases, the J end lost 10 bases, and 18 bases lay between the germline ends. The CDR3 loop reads CASSTRVGVVEQFF. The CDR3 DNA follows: TGTGCCAGCAGCACCCGAGTTGGGGTGGTCGAGCAGTTCTTC.

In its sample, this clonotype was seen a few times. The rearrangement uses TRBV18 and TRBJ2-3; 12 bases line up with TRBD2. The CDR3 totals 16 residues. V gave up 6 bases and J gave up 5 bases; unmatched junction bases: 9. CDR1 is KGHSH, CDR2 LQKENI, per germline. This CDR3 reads CASSPPSGGAQDTQYF. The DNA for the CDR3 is TGTGCCAGCTCGCCTCCTAGCGGGGGGGCCCAAGATACGCAGTATTTT.

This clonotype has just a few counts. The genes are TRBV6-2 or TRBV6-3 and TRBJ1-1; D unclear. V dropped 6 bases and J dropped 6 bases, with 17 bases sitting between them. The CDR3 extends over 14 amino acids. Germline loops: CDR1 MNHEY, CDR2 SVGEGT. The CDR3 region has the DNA TGTGCCAGCAGGCTGGAAGGAGGAATGGCTGAAGCTTTCTTT. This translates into CASRLEGGMAEAFF.

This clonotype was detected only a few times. Here the CDR3 DNA reads TGTGCCAGCAGCGTAGCTTCCGGGGACACCATATATTTT. Translating gives CASSVASGDTIYF. The chain couples TRBV9 to TRBJ1-3, with no clear D. V was pared by 0 bases and J by 8 bases, with 9 bases between. The CDR3 has 13 residues. Germline V CDR1 and CDR2: SGDLS, YYNGEE.

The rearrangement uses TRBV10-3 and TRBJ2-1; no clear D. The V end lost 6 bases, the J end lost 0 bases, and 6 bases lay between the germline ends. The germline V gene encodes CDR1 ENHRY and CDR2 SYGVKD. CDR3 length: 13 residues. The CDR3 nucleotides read TGTGCCATCAGGCCGGGCTCCTACAATGAGCAGTTCTTC. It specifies CAIRPGSYNEQFF.

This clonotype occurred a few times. The CDR3 region has the DNA TGCGCCAGCAGCCTTACCAGGGCGGGGGGCCTCTGGGAGCAGTACTTC. This gives the protein CASSLTRAGGLWEQYF. The chain links TRBV4-3 to TRBJ2-7; TRBD2 matches 8 bases. Germline V gene lookup returns CDR1 LGHNA and CDR2 YSLEER. V gave up 4 bases and J gave up 7 bases; unmatched junction bases: 15. CDR3 size: 16 residues.

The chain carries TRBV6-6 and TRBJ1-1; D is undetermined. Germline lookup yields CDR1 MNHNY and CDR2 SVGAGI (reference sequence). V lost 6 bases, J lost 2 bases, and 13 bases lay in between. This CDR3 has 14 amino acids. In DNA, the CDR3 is TGTGCCAGCAGCCCTTCGGAAGGAAACACTGAAGCTTTCTTT. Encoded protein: CASSPSEGNTEAFF.

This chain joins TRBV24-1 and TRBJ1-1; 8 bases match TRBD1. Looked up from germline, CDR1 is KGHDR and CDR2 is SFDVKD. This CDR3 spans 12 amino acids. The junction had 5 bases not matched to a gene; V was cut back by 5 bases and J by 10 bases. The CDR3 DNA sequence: TGTGCCACCAGTGCAGGGGGCGGCCGAGCTTTCTTT. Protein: CATSAGGGRAFF.

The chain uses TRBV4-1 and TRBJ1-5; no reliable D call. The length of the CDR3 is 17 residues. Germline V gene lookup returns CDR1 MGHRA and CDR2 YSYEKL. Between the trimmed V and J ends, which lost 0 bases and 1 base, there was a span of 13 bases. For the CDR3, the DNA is TGCGCCAGCAGCCAAGATCGGGTGACTTCCAGCAATCAGCCCCAGCATTTT. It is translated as CASSQDRVTSSNQPQHF.

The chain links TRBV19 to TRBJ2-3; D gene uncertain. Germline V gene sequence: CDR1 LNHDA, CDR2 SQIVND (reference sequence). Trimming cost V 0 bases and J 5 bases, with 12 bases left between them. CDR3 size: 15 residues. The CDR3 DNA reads TGTGCCAGTAGTATAGATGGCAGTGGGATAGATACGCAGTATTTT. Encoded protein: CASSIDGSGIDTQYF.

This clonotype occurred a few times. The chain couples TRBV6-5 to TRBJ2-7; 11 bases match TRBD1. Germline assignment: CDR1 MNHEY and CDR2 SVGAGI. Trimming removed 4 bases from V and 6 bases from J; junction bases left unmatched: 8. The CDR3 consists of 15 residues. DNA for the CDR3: TGTGCCAGCAGTTCAGAGGGAGGACAGGGGGCCGAGCAGTACGTC. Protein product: CASSSEGGQGAEQYV.

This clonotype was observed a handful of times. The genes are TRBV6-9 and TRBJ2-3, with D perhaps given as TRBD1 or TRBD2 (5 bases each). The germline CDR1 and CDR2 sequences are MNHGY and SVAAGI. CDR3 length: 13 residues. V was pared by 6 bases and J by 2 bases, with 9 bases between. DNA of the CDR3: TGTGCCAGCAGACCGGGGCTCACAGATACGCAGTATTTT. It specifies CASRPGLTDTQYF.

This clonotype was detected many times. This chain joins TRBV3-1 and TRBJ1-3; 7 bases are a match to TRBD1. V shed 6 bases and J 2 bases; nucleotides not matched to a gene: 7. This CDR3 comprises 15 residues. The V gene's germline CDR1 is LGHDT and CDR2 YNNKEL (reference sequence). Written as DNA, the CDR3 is TGTGCCAGCAGTCAGACAGGGCATGCTGGAAACACCATATATTTT. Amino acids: CASSQTGHAGNTIYF.

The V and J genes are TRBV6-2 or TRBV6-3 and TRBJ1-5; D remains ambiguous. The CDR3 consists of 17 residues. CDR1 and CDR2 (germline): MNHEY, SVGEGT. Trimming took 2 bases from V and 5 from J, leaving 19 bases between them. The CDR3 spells CASSYPPRQATDQPQHF. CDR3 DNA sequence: TGTGCCAGCAGTTACCCGCCCCGCCAGGCTACAGATCAGCCCCAGCATTTT.

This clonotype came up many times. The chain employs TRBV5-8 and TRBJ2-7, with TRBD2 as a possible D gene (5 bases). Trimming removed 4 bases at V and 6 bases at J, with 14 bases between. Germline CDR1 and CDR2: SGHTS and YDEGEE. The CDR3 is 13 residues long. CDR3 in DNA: TGTGCCAGCAGCCCCTGGACCAGCGGCGAGCAGTACTTC. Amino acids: CASSPWTSGEQYF.

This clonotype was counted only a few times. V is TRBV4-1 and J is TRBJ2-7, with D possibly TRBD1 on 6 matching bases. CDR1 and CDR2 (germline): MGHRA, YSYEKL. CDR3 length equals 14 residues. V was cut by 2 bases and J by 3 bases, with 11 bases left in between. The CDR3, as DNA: TGCGCCAGCAGCCAACAAACAGGGTTCTACGAGCAGTACTTC. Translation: CASSQQTGFYEQYF.

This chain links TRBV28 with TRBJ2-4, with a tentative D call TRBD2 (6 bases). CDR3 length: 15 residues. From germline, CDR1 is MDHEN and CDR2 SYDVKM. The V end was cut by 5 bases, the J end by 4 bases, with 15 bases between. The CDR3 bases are TGTGCCAGCAGTGAAAACGGGGGTCGTAAAAACATTCAGTACTTC. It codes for CASSENGGRKNIQYF.

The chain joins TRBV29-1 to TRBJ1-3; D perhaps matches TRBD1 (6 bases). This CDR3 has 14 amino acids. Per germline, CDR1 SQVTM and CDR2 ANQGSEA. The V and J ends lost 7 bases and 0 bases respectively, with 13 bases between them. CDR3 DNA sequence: TGCAGCGCTGACACAGGGAGCTCTGGAAACACCATATATTTT. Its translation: CSADTGSSGNTIYF.

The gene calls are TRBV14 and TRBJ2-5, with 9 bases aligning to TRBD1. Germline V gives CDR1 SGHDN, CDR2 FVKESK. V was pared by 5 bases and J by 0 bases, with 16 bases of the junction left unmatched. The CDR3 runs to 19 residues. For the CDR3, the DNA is TGTGCCAGCAGCTCCTTTCCGGGACAGGGACCCTTTAACCAAGAGACCCAGTACTTC. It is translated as CASSSFPGQGPFNQETQYF.

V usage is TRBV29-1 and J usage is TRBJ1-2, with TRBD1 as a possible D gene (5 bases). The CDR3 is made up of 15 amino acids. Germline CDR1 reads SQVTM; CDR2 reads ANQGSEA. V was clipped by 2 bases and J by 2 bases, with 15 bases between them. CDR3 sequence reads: CSVERDEGINYGYTF. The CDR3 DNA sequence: TGCAGCGTTGAAAGGGACGAGGGGATAAACTATGGCTACACCTTC. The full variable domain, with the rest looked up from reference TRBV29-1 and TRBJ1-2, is SAVISQKPSRDICQRGTSLTIQCQVDSQVTMMFWYRQQPGQSLTLIATANQGSEATYESGFVIDKFPISRPNLTFSTLTVSNMSPEDSSIYLCSVERDEGINYGYTFGSGTRLTVV.

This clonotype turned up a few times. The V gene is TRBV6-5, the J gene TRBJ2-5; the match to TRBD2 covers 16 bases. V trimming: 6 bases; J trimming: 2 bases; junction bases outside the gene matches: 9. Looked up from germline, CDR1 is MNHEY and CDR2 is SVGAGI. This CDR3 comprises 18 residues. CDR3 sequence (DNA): TGTGCCAGCAGACCCGGGACTAGCGGGGGGGCCTTTCAAGAGACCCAGTACTTC. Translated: CASRPGTSGGAFQETQYF.

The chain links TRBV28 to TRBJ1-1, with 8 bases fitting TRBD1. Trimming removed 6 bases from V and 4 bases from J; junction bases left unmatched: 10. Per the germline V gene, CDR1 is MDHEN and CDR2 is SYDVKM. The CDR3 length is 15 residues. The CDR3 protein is CASRKGQGVGTEAFF. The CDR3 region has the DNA TGTGCCAGCAGGAAAGGACAGGGAGTGGGCACTGAAGCTTTCTTT.

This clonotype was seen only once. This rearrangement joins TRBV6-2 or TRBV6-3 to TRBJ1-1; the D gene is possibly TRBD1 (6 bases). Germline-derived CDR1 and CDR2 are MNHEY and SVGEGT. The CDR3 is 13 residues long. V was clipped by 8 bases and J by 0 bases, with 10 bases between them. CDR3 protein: CASWGGVNTEAFF. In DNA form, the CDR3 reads TGTGCCAGCTGGGGGGGCGTGAACACTGAAGCTTTCTTT.